Each of the 6 T cell receptor beta chains below was sequenced from the same sample in a study of cytotoxic CD8 clonotypes in ibrutinib-treated CLL. Assay: immunoSEQ multiplex PCR; the TCRdb copy retains only in-frame clones and omits some. The table includes approximately 130,000 clones, 80% to 85% detected once. Sequences were derived from PBMCs, sampled after 24 months of ibrutinib treatment. The source is a human donor with chronic lymphocytic leukemia.

The gene calls are TRBV4-3 and TRBJ2-1; 7 nucleotides align to TRBD1. This CDR3 is built from 16 residues. Germline CDR1 and CDR2: LGHNA and YSLEER. After removal of 0 bases from V and 9 bases from J, the junction contained 11 bases not matched to a gene. CDR3 region: CASSQDEGQWGSEQFF. The CDR3 coding sequence is TGCGCCAGCAGCCAAGATGAGGGACAGTGGGGGAGTGAGCAGTTCTTC.

The rearrangement links TRBV28 to TRBJ1-2; possible D gene TRBD1, 6 bases. The V and J ends lost 4 bases and 4 bases respectively, with 10 bases between them. The germline V gene encodes CDR1 MDHEN and CDR2 SYDVKM. The CDR3 sequence is 13 residues long. CDR3 sequence (DNA): TGTGCCAGCAGTTCTACAGGGAGCTATGGCTACACCTTC. Translated: CASSSTGSYGYTF.

The V and J genes are TRBV11-2 and TRBJ2-4; no clear D. CDR3 length: 11 amino acids. Germline loops: CDR1 SGHAT, CDR2 FQNNGV. V shed 3 bases and J shed 4 bases, with 1 base lying between them. CDR3 region: CASSFKNIQYF. CDR3 sequence (DNA): TGTGCCAGCAGCTTTAAAAACATTCAGTACTTC.

The V gene is TRBV10-3, the J gene TRBJ2-7, with a weak D call TRBD1 (5 bases). Germline V gene data show CDR1 as ENHRY and CDR2 as SYGVKD. The CDR3 length is 16 residues. Trimming pared 3 bases from V and 5 bases from J, leaving 20 bases between. This CDR3 reads CAISEGQGGNRNEQYF. The DNA of the CDR3 is TGTGCCATCAGTGAAGGGCAGGGCGGAAATAGAAACGAGCAGTACTTC.

The chain has TRBV29-1 and TRBJ1-2; 7 bases line up with TRBD1. V trimming: 5 bases; J trimming: 1 base; junction bases outside the gene matches: 4. Germline CDR1 and CDR2: SQVTM and ANQGSEA. The CDR3 runs 13 residues. CDR3 amino acids: CSVRTGLNYGYTF. CDR3 DNA sequence: TGCAGCGTTAGGACAGGACTTAACTATGGCTACACCTTC.

The rearrangement links TRBV5-4 to TRBJ2-3, with 7 bases aligning to TRBD1. J lost 7 bases, V lost 4 bases, and 9 bases had no gene match. Germline V gives CDR1 SGHNT, CDR2 YYREEE (reference sequence). The CDR3 is 14 residues long. Here the CDR3 reads CASSTRGFAYTQYF. In nucleotides, the CDR3 is TGTGCCAGCAGCACCAGGGGGTTCGCATATACGCAGTATTTT.